The 10 T cell receptor beta chains below all came from one sample that was sequenced in a study of CD8 T cells in Susac syndrome. About 0.45 to 1 ug RNA was reverse transcribed with random hexamers. TCRdb redid the calling of the immunoSEQ multiplex PCR reads with MiXCR, one entry per CDR3 protein. The sample lists 95,000 or so distinct CDR3 sequences, 90% to 95% occurring once. Sequencing was carried out using CD8+ T cells from PBMCs. The receptors originated from a human donor in good health.

CDR3 bases: TGTGCCAGCAGCTTAGGCAGCGGCGCCTTCTCTGGGGCCAACGTCCTGACTTTC. Its protein product is CASSLGSGAFSGANVLTF. The chain joins TRBV7-9 to TRBJ2-6; D is perhaps TRBD2 (5 bases). The length of the CDR3 is 18 residues. The germline V and J ends were trimmed by 1 base and 0 bases, with 13 bases remaining between them. Germline-derived CDR1 and CDR2 are SEHNR and FQNEAQ (reference sequence). The variable domain in full, with the rest retrieved from reference TRBV7-9 and TRBJ2-6, is DTGVSQNPRHKITKRGQNVTFRCDPISEHNRLYWYRQTLGQGPEFLTYFQNEAQLEKSRLLSDRFSAERPKGSFSTLEIQRTEQGDSAMYLCASSLGSGAFSGANVLTFGAGSRLTVL.

The chain has TRBV12-3 or TRBV12-4 and TRBJ1-2, with D possibly TRBD1 on 6 matching bases. This CDR3 has 12 amino acids. V was clipped by 5 bases and J by 8 bases, with 12 bases between them. CDR3 sequence reads: CASSARDNGYTF. In nucleotides, the CDR3 is TGTGCCAGCAGTGCGCGGGACAACGGCTACACCTTC.

This chain joins TRBV5-4 and TRBJ2-3; no clear D gene. Germline CDR1 reads SGHNT; CDR2 reads YYREEE (reference sequence). The CDR3 runs 14 residues. Trimming took off 1 base at V and 6 bases at J, with 12 bases between the two ends. CDR3 residues: CASSLRPRVDTQYF. The CDR3, as DNA: TGTGCCAGCAGCTTGAGACCTAGGGTCGATACGCAGTATTTT. Complete variable domain (other parts from reference TRBV5-4 and TRBJ2-3): ETGVTQSPTHLIKTRGQQVTLRCSSQSGHNTVSWYQQALGQGPQFIFQYYREEENGRGNFPPRFSGLQFPNYSSELNVNALELDDSALYLCASSLRPRVDTQYFGPGTRLTVL.

The rearrangement links TRBV9 to TRBJ2-7; D is possibly TRBD1 (5 bases). V dropped 2 bases and J dropped 2 bases, with 11 bases sitting between them. Germline CDR1 and CDR2: SGDLS and YYNGEE. The CDR3 has 14 residues. The DNA of the CDR3 is TGTGCCAGCAGCGTGGCTTCACAGGCCTACGAGCAGTACTTC. This sequence encodes CASSVASQAYEQYF.

The chain is built from TRBV3-1 and TRBJ1-2; no definite D call. CDR3 length: 14 residues. The germline CDR1 and CDR2 sequences are LGHDT and YNNKEL (reference sequence). The V gene lost 0 bases and the J gene lost 0 bases, with 5 bases spanning the gap. The CDR3 region is CASSQETANYGYTF. As DNA, the CDR3 is TGTGCCAGCAGCCAAGAGACGGCTAACTATGGCTACACCTTC.

The chain uses TRBV7-9 and TRBJ1-6; no firm D call. This CDR3 region has 14 residues. Per germline, CDR1 SEHNR and CDR2 FQNEAQ (reference sequence). Between the trimmed V and J ends, which lost 1 base and 5 bases, there was a span of 6 bases. The CDR3 loop reads CASSLVWNNSPLHF. In DNA, the CDR3 is TGTGCCAGCAGCTTAGTCTGGAATAATTCACCCCTCCACTTT.

V is TRBV10-3 and J is TRBJ1-1; D remains unclear. CDR1 is ENHRY and CDR2 is SYGVKD in the germline V gene. The CDR3 runs 14 residues. V shed 3 bases and J shed 3 bases, with 11 bases lying between them. CDR3 region: CAISEEGLDTEAFF. The DNA of the CDR3 is TGTGCCATCAGTGAAGAGGGTCTGGACACTGAAGCTTTCTTT.

This clonotype was counted a single time. The chain couples TRBV9 to TRBJ1-6; D ambiguous. The CDR3 is 16 residues long. Trimming left V 3 bases short and J 0 bases short, with 10 bases between. Germline assignment: CDR1 SGDLS and CDR2 YYNGEE. CDR3 sequence reads: CASSAGRVSYNSPLHF. CDR3 coding DNA: TGTGCCAGCAGCGCCGGGAGGGTCTCCTATAATTCACCCCTCCACTTT. Full variable domain (missing parts from reference TRBV9 and TRBJ1-6): DSGVTQTPKHLITATGQRVTLRCSPRSGDLSVYWYQQSLDQGLQFLIQYYNGEERAKGNILERFSAQQFPDLHSELNLSSLELGDSALYFCASSAGRVSYNSPLHFGNGTRLTVT.

V is TRBV10-3 and J is TRBJ2-1, with D hard to call. Per the germline V gene, CDR1 is ENHRY and CDR2 is SYGVKD. Trimming removed 2 bases at V and 2 bases at J, with 7 bases between. The CDR3 extends over 14 amino acids. CDR3 loop: CAISEDFTYNEQFF. The CDR3 region has the DNA TGTGCCATCAGTGAGGATTTTACCTACAATGAGCAGTTCTTC.

The V call is TRBV5-4, the J call TRBJ1-2; D possibly corresponds to TRBD1 (5 bases). V was cut by 2 bases and J by 2 bases, with 10 bases left in between. This CDR3 has 14 residues. Germline assignment: CDR1 SGHNT and CDR2 YYREEE (reference sequence). The DNA of the CDR3 is TGTGCCAGCAGCTTACCGGGACTGAACTATGGCTACACCTTC. Protein sequence: CASSLPGLNYGYTF. The whole variable domain, filled in from reference TRBV5-4 and TRBJ1-2, reads ETGVTQSPTHLIKTRGQQVTLRCSSQSGHNTVSWYQQALGQGPQFIFQYYREEENGRGNFPPRFSGLQFPNYSSELNVNALELDDSALYLCASSLPGLNYGYTFGSGTRLTVV.